Below are 8 T cell receptor beta chains sequenced from a single sample in a study of cytomegalovirus exposure and HLA in healthy donors. The table came from immunoSEQ multiplex PCR; TCRdb's copy has only in-frame clones and leaves some out. The sample includes 75,000 to 95,000 clones, around 96% seen only once; the top ten take around 0.78%. Specimen: PBMCs. All receptors derive from a man between 18 and 35 years old in good health and CMV-seronegative.

The V gene is TRBV27, the J gene TRBJ2-3; D uncertain. The CDR3 is 16 residues long. Germline lookup yields CDR1 MNHEY and CDR2 SMNVEV (reference sequence). V gave up 0 bases and J gave up 0 bases, with 10 bases separating them. The CDR3 here is CASSLSPETSTDTQYF. CDR3 sequence (DNA): TGTGCCAGCAGTTTATCCCCAGAGACTAGCACAGATACGCAGTATTTT.

The chain combines TRBV28 with TRBJ2-7; 7 bases are shared with TRBD2. The CDR3 runs 16 residues. The germline CDR1 and CDR2 sequences are MDHEN and SYDVKM. The junction had 12 bases not matched to a gene; V was cut back by 6 bases and J by 1 base. The CDR3 bases are TGTGCCAGCAGGCGGGGGACTTCCCGGGGGTCCTACGAGCAGTACTTC. This codes for CASRRGTSRGSYEQYF.

The count of this clone is one. The DNA of the CDR3 is TGCAGCGTTCTGGGACAGGGTGTATACAATGAGCAGTTCTTC. This gives the protein CSVLGQGVYNEQFF. This chain connects TRBV29-1 to TRBJ2-1, with 9 bases matching TRBD1. V lost 5 bases, J lost 4 bases, and 6 bases stayed unmatched. The CDR3 length is 14 residues. Germline loops: CDR1 SQVTM, CDR2 ANQGSEA.

The chain is built from TRBV14 and TRBJ2-6, with 8 nucleotides matching TRBD1. Germline CDR1 reads SGHDN; CDR2 reads FVKESK. V shed 0 bases and J 2 bases; nucleotides not matched to a gene: 9. The CDR3 covers 19 residues. The chain's CDR3 is CASSQDPRQGLTGANVLTF. DNA of the CDR3: TGTGCCAGCAGCCAAGATCCCAGACAGGGGCTAACTGGGGCCAACGTCCTGACTTTC.

Comments on this clone: A read error is likely, as this CDR3 ends without the conserved phenylalanine or tryptophan. The DNA is omitted, as the CDR3 cannot be located on it reliably, and the CDR3 follows TCRdb's listing. The J gene is TRBJ2-7, the V gene TRBV7-3; the table's D call, TRBD2, has no DNA check behind it. CDR1 and CDR2 from the germline V gene are SGHTA and FQGTGA. From its first to its last residue, the CDR3 has 9 amino acids. CDR3 sequence: CASSFRGMG.

V usage is TRBV7-2 and J usage is TRBJ2-7; 7 bases fit TRBD2. The CDR3 runs 15 residues. V was clipped by 5 bases and J by 0 bases; unmatched bases: 7. Germline lookup yields CDR1 SGHTA and CDR2 FQGNSA. In DNA, the CDR3 is TGTGCCAGCAGCAGCAGCGGGATGAGCTCCTACGAGCAGTACTTC. Amino acids: CASSSSGMSSYEQYF.

The V gene is TRBV19, the J gene TRBJ2-1, with TRBD2 matching 14 bases. Germline V lookup: CDR1 LNHDA, CDR2 SQIVND (reference sequence). This CDR3 contains 17 residues. V lost 5 bases and J lost 4; bases outside the gene matches: 7. The CDR3 region is CASSWGLAGVEYNEQFF. CDR3 sequence (DNA): TGTGCCAGTAGTTGGGGACTAGCGGGAGTTGAATACAATGAGCAGTTCTTC.

The genes are TRBV29-1 and TRBJ2-4; unclear D gene. The CDR3 extends over 15 amino acids. Germline CDR1 reads SQVTM; CDR2 reads ANQGSEA. V lost 5 bases and J 1 base, leaving 15 bases between the germline ends. DNA of the CDR3: TGCAGCGTTTCGTCCCTCAGTCTGGCCAAAAACATTCAGTACTTC. Protein product: CSVSSLSLAKNIQYF. Supplemented by reference TRBV29-1 and TRBJ2-4, the full variable domain reads SAVISQKPSRDICQRGTSLTIQCQVDSQVTMMFWYRQQPGQSLTLIATANQGSEATYESGFVIDKFPISRPNLTFSTLTVSNMSPEDSSIYLCSVSSLSLAKNIQYFGAGTRLSVL.